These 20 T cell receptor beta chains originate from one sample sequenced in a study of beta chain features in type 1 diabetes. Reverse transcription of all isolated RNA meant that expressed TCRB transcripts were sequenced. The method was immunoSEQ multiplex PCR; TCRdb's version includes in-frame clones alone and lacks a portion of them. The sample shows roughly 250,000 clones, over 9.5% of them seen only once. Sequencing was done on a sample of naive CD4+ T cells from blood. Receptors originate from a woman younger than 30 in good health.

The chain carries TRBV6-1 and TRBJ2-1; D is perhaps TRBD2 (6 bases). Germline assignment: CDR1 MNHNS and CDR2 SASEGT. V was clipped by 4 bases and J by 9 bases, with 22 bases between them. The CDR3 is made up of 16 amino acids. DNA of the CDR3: TGTGCCAGCAGTGCCCCCTCGGGAGCGGAGAGGGGTGAGCAGTTCTTC. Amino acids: CASSAPSGAERGEQFF.

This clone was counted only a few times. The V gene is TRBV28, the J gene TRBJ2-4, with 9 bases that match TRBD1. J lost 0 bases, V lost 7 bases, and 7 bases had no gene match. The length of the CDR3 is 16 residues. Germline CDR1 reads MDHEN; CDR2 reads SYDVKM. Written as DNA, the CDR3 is TGTGCCAGCAACGTTGGACAGGGGAAAGCCAAAAACATTCAGTACTTC. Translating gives CASNVGQGKAKNIQYF.

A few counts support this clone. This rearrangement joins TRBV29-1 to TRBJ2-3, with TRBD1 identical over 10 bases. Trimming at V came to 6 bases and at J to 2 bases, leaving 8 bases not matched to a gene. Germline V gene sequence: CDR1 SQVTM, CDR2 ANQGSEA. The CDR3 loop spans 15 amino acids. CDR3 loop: CSVAPGQGITDTQYF. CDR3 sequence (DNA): TGCAGCGTAGCTCCGGGACAGGGGATCACAGATACGCAGTATTTT.

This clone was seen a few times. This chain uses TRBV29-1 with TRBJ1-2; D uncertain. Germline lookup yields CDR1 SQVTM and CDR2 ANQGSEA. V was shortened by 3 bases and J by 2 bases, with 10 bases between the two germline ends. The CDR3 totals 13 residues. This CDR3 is CSVDGRSNYGYTF. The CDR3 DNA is TGCAGCGTTGACGGTCGGTCGAACTATGGCTACACCTTC.

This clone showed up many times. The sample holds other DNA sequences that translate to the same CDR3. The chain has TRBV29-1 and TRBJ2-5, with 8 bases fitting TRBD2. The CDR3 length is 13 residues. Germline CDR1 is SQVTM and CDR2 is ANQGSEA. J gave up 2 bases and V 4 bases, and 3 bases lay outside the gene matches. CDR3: CSVVGGGQETQYF. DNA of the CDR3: TGCAGCGTTGTCGGCGGGGGGCAAGAGACCCAGTACTTC.

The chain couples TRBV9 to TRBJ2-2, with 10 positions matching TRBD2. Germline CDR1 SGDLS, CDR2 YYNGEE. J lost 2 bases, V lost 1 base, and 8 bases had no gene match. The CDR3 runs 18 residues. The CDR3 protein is CASSVLSGGAGNTGELFF. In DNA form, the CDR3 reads TGTGCCAGCAGCGTATTAAGCGGGGGGGCCGGTAACACCGGGGAGCTGTTTTTT.

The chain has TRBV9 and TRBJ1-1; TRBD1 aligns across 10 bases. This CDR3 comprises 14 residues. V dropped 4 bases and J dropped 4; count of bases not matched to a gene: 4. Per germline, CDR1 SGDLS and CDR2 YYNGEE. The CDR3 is CASSRTGGSTEAFF. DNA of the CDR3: TGTGCCAGCAGCCGGACAGGGGGGAGCACTGAAGCTTTCTTT.

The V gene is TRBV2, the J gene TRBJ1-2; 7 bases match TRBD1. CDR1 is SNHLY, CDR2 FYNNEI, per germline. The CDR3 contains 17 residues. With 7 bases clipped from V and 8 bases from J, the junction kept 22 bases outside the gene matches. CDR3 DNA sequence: TGTGCCAGCATGGGACAGATCCCAGTGAATTCTGGAGGGGGCTACACCTTC. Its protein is CASMGQIPVNSGGGYTF.

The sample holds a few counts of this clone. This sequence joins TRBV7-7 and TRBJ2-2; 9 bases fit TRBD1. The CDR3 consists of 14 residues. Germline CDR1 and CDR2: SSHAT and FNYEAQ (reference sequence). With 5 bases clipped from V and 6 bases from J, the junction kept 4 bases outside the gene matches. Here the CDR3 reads CASSADRGAGELFF. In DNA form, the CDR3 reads TGTGCCAGCAGCGCGGACAGGGGCGCCGGGGAGCTGTTTTTT.

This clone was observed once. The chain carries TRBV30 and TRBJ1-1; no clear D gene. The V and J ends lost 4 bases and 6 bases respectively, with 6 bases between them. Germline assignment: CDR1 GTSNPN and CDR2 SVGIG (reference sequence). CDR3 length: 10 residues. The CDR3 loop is CAWKQAEAFF. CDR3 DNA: TGTGCCTGGAAGCAGGCTGAAGCTTTCTTT.

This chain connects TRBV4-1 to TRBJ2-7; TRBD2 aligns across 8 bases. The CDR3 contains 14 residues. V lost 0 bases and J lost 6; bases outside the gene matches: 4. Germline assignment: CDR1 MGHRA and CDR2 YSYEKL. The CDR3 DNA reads TGCGCCAGCAGCCAAGAGGGACTAGGGATCGAGCAGTACTTC. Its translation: CASSQEGLGIEQYF.

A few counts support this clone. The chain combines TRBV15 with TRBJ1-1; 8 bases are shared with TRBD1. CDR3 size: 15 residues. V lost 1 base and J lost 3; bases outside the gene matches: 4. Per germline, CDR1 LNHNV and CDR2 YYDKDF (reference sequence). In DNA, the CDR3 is TGTGCCACCAGCAGAGTGGACAGGGCGGACACTGAAGCTTTCTTT. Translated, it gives CATSRVDRADTEAFF.

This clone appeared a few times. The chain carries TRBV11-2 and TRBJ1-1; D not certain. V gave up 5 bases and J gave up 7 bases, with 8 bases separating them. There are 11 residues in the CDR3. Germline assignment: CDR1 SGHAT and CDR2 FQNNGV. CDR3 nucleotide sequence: TGTGCCAGCAGCCTAATTAATGAAGCTTTCTTT. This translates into CASSLINEAFF. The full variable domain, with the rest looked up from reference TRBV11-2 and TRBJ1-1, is EAGVAQSPRYKIIEKRQSVAFWCNPISGHATLYWYQQILGQGPKLLIQFQNNGVVDDSQLPKDRFSAERLKGVDSTLKIQPAKLEDSAVYLCASSLINEAFFGQGTRLTVV.

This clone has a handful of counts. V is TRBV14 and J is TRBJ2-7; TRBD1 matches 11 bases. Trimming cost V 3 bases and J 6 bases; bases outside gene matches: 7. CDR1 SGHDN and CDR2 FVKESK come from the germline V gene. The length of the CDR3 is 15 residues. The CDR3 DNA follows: TGTGCCAGCAGCCACCGGACAGGGGGCGTCACCGAGCAGTACTTC. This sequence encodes CASSHRTGGVTEQYF.

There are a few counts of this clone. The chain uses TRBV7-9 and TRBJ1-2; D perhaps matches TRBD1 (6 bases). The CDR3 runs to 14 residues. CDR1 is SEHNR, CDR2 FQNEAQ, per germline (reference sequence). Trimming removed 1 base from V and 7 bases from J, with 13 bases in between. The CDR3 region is CASSLEAGVGGYTF. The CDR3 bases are TGTGCCAGCAGCTTAGAGGCAGGGGTTGGTGGCTACACCTTC.

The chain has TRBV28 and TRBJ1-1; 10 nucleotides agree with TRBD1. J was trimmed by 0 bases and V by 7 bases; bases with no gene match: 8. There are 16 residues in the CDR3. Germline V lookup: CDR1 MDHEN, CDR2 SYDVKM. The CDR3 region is CASTEQTGGMNTEAFF. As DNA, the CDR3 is TGTGCCAGCACCGAACAGACAGGGGGCATGAACACTGAAGCTTTCTTT.

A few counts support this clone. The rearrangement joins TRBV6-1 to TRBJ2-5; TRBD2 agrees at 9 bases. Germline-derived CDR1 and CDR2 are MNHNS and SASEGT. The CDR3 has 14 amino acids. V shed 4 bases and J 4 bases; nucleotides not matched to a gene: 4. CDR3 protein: CASSAGLARETQYF. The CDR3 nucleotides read TGTGCCAGCAGTGCGGGACTAGCTAGAGAGACCCAGTACTTC.

The CDR3 DNA follows: TGTGCCAGCAGCCCCGCAACGGGGGTGCCCCAGCATTTT. It codes for CASSPATGVPQHF. The chain uses TRBV28 and TRBJ1-5; D is perhaps TRBD1 (5 bases). The length of the CDR3 is 13 residues. Germline CDR1 is MDHEN and CDR2 is SYDVKM. Trimming left V 6 bases short and J 9 bases short, with 15 bases between. The full variable domain, in which reference TRBV28 and TRBJ1-5 provide the parts outside the CDR3, is DVKVTQSSRYLVKRTGEKVFLECVQDMDHENMFWYRQDPGLGLRLIYFSYDVKMKEKGDIPEGYSVSREKKERFSLILESASTNQTSMYLCASSPATGVPQHFGDGTRLSIL.

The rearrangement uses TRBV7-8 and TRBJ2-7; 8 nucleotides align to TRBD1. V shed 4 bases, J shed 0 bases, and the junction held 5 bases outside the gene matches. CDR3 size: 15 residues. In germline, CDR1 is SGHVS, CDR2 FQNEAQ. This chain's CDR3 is CASSSPGQASYEQYF. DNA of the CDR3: TGTGCCAGCAGCTCGCCGGGACAGGCCTCCTACGAGCAGTACTTC.

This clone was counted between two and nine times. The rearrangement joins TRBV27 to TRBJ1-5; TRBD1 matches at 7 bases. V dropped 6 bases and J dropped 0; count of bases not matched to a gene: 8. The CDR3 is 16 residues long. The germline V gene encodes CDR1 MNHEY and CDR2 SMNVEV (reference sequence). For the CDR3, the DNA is TGTGCCAGCAGAGGACAGGCCGGGAATAGCAATCAGCCCCAGCATTTT. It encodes CASRGQAGNSNQPQHF.